This T cell receptor (beta chain) was recovered during a study of blood T cell repertoires in COVID-19. Overall study context: Acute-phase and convalescent COVID-19 samples originated in the United States, Italy and Spain. PBMCs, B-cell-depleted T cells, or T cells provided the cDNA or gDNA that made up the material.

Per the study methods: Amplification from reference gene primers served as the basis for estimated nucleated cell counts. The repertoire was sequenced with immunoSEQ multiplex PCR; TCRdb's copy has only in-frame clones and lacks some. V and J calls and clone size come straight from that table; D and trimming were deduced from the DNA. Altogether roughly 260,000 clones are present, around 90% being singletons, with the ten largest covering under 4.5%. The CDR3 spans 15 residues. Germline V gene lookup returns CDR1 MNHEY and CDR2 SVGEGT. V shed 5 bases and J 11 bases; nucleotides not matched to a gene: 12.

This chain links TRBV6-2 or TRBV6-3 with TRBJ2-1, with TRBD2 matching 10 bases. Sequencing was done on a sample of peripheral blood. The clonotype comes from a man aged 60-69 years who had recovered from COVID-19. The CDR3 sequence: CASSHPSGGPHKQFF. The CDR3 region has the DNA TGTGCCAGCAGTCACCCTAGCGGGGGCCCCCACAAGCAGTTCTTC.